This entry lists 17 T cell receptor beta chains sequenced from one sample in a study of blood T cell repertoires in COVID-19. TCRdb's copy holds only in-frame clones and misses some; the assay was immunoSEQ multiplex PCR. Among some 150,000 clones, around 86% were seen once, and the ten largest hold less than 45%. Input material: peripheral blood. The origin of the receptors is a man aged 45-65 years who had recovered from COVID-19.

The rearrangement links TRBV20-1 to TRBJ2-7, with TRBD1 as a possible D gene (6 bases). The CDR3 length is 11 residues. Per the germline V gene, CDR1 is DFQATT and CDR2 is SNEGSKA (reference sequence). CDR3 coding DNA: TGCAAGGTGGGGGCTGTCGACGAGCAGTACTTC. This codes for CKVGAVDEQYF.

The chain couples TRBV4-2 to TRBJ2-1; the match to TRBD2 covers 15 bases. Germline V gene sequence: CDR1 LGHNA, CDR2 YNFKEQ. The CDR3 is 16 residues long. Losses at the gene ends were 4 bases for V and 4 bases for J; bases not matched to a gene: 2. The CDR3 region has the DNA TGTGCCAGCAGCCGGGGACTAGCGGGGGGTTACAATGAGCAGTTCTTC. It codes for CASSRGLAGGYNEQFF.

For the CDR3, the DNA is TGTGCCAGTAGTAGGACCGGGACTAACACAGATACGCAGTATTTT. Residues: CASSRTGTNTDTQYF. The rearrangement uses TRBV19 and TRBJ2-3; 7 nucleotides agree with TRBD2. Germline assignment: CDR1 LNHDA and CDR2 SQIVND (reference sequence). The CDR3 has 15 residues. The trim removed 4 bases at V and 2 bases at J, leaving 6 bases unmatched.

The chain has TRBV4-3 and TRBJ2-7, with 14 bases aligning to TRBD2. V dropped 4 bases and J dropped 1; count of bases not matched to a gene: 0. Germline CDR1 is LGHNA and CDR2 is YSLEER. The CDR3 sequence is 15 residues long. CDR3 coding DNA: TGCGCCAGCAGCCGGACTAGCGGGGGGTCCTACGAGCAGTACTTC. Protein product: CASSRTSGGSYEQYF.

The J gene is TRBJ1-1, the V gene TRBV19; 11 positions match TRBD1. The CDR3 has 17 residues. With V trimmed by 6 bases and J by 0 bases, 9 bases remained unmatched. Germline V gene sequence: CDR1 LNHDA, CDR2 SQIVND (reference sequence). The CDR3 spells CASRPTDRGQMNTEAFF. In DNA, the CDR3 is TGTGCCAGTAGACCAACGGACAGGGGGCAAATGAACACTGAAGCTTTCTTT.

This clone was seen a handful of times. This chain links TRBV7-9 with TRBJ1-4; 8 bases line up with TRBD1. V gave up 6 bases and J gave up 7 bases; unmatched junction bases: 10. The CDR3 runs to 15 residues. CDR1 is SEHNR and CDR2 is FQNEAQ in the germline V gene (reference sequence). In nucleotides, the CDR3 is TGTGCCAGCAGTCGAGCAGGGGGCGAGGCTGAAAAACTGTTTTTT. Amino acid sequence: CASSRAGGEAEKLFF.

This clone was counted once. V gene TRBV11-3 combines with J gene TRBJ2-1; the match to TRBD1 covers 7 bases. Germline loops: CDR1 SGHNT, CDR2 YENEEA. Trimming took 0 bases from V and 5 from J; bases not matched to a gene: 4. This CDR3 has 15 amino acids. The CDR3 loop is CASSLDRGLNNEQFF. The CDR3 coding sequence is TGTGCCAGCAGCTTAGATAGGGGGCTCAACAATGAGCAGTTCTTC.

This clone appeared a single time. The V and J genes are TRBV4-3 and TRBJ1-6; 8 nucleotides line up with TRBD1. J was trimmed by 0 bases and V by 0 bases; bases with no gene match: 4. There are 18 residues in the CDR3. Looked up from germline, CDR1 is LGHNA and CDR2 is YSLEER. This chain's CDR3 is CASSQETGVSSYNSPLHF. CDR3 in DNA: TGCGCCAGCAGCCAAGAGACAGGGGTCAGCTCCTATAATTCACCCCTCCACTTT.

The chain joins TRBV7-6 to TRBJ1-5; tentative D call: TRBD1 (5 bases). The V and J ends lost 1 base and 0 bases respectively, with 16 bases between them. This CDR3 has 18 residues. In germline, CDR1 is SGHVS, CDR2 FNYEAQ. The chain's CDR3 is CASSLGLVGDYSNQPQHF. Here the CDR3 DNA reads TGTGCCAGCAGCTTAGGATTAGTGGGGGACTATAGCAATCAGCCCCAGCATTTT.

This chain links TRBV14 with TRBJ2-7; tentative D call: TRBD2 (5 bases). The germline V gene has CDR1 SGHDN and CDR2 FVKESK. CDR3 length equals 15 residues. The ends were cut back, 1 base at V and 0 bases at J, with 10 bases in the middle. The CDR3 nucleotides read TGTGCCAGCAGCCAAGTCCACGGGGTCTCCTACGAGCAGTACTTC. Protein product: CASSQVHGVSYEQYF.

This clone was counted a single time. The chain links TRBV9 to TRBJ1-2, with 9 bases identical to TRBD1. The CDR3 sequence is 19 residues long. The V gene end was trimmed by 0 bases and the J gene end by 4 bases; junction bases not matched to a gene: 16. Germline values: CDR1 SGDLS, CDR2 YYNGEE. The CDR3 sequence is CASSVAEGRTGGGGYGYTF. In DNA form, the CDR3 reads TGTGCCAGCAGCGTAGCCGAGGGGCGTACAGGGGGCGGCGGCTATGGCTACACCTTC.

The chain links TRBV9 to TRBJ2-5; TRBD1 agrees at 8 bases. V lost 4 bases and J lost 2; bases outside the gene matches: 7. CDR3 size: 15 residues. Germline V CDR1 and CDR2: SGDLS, YYNGEE. CDR3 bases: TGTGCCAGCAGCCTCGGACAGGGTGATCAAGAGACCCAGTACTTC. This encodes CASSLGQGDQETQYF. The full variable domain, rest sourced from reference TRBV9 and TRBJ2-5, is DSGVTQTPKHLITATGQRVTLRCSPRSGDLSVYWYQQSLDQGLQFLIQYYNGEERAKGNILERFSAQQFPDLHSELNLSSLELGDSALYFCASSLGQGDQETQYFGPGTRLLVL.

The chain employs TRBV7-2 and TRBJ1-2; 10 bases are shared with TRBD1. Germline CDR1 SGHTA, CDR2 FQGNSA. V dropped 5 bases and J dropped 6; count of bases not matched to a gene: 6. This CDR3 is built from 14 residues. The CDR3 coding sequence is TGTGCCAGCAGCCCAGACAGGGGGCGAGATGGCTACACCTTC. Protein product: CASSPDRGRDGYTF. The full variable domain, rest sourced from reference TRBV7-2 and TRBJ1-2, is GAGVSQSPSNKVTEKGKDVELRCDPISGHTALYWYRQSLGQGLEFLIYFQGNSAPDKSGLPSDRFSAERTGGSVSTLTIQRTQQEDSAVYLCASSPDRGRDGYTFGSGTRLTVV.

The rearrangement uses TRBV6-6 and TRBJ1-1; D is perhaps TRBD1 (6 bases). The CDR3 extends over 16 amino acids. Trimming removed 5 bases at V and 3 bases at J, with 19 bases between. Per the germline V gene, CDR1 is MNHNY and CDR2 is SVGAGI (reference sequence). The CDR3 nucleotides are TGTGCCAGCAGTCCCTGGGGGGGGCCGATCTACACTGAAGCTTTCTTT. Translating it yields CASSPWGGPIYTEAFF.

J is TRBJ2-4 and V is TRBV29-1; 10 nucleotides align to TRBD2. Trimming took 4 bases from V and 7 from J; bases not matched to a gene: 10. Germline V gene data show CDR1 as SQVTM and CDR2 as ANQGSEA. The CDR3 loop spans 15 amino acids. The CDR3 is CSVGLLAGGENIQYF. The CDR3 bases are TGCAGCGTTGGCCTATTAGCGGGGGGTGAGAACATTCAGTACTTC.

The V and J genes are TRBV3-1 (or the pseudogene TRBV3-2) and TRBJ2-7, with D maybe TRBD2 (5 bases). CDR3 size: 14 residues. CDR1 LGHDT and CDR2 YNNKEL come from the germline V gene (reference sequence). Trimming took 4 bases from V and 3 from J, leaving 13 bases between them. The CDR3 spells CASSLGRASYEQYF. In DNA form, the CDR3 reads TGTGCCAGCAGCCTCGGGCGGGCCAGCTACGAGCAGTACTTC.

A few counts support this clone. V gene TRBV4-2 combines with J gene TRBJ2-2; possibly TRBD1 for D (6 bases). The ends were cut back, 0 bases at V and 4 bases at J, with 15 bases in the middle. The CDR3 covers 17 residues. Germline V CDR1 and CDR2: LGHNA, YNFKEQ. CDR3 residues: CASSQDGDTEITGELFF. For the CDR3, the DNA is TGTGCCAGCAGCCAAGATGGGGACACAGAAATCACCGGGGAGCTGTTTTTT.